The clone carrying this TCR beta chain showed up just a few times. Its target is unknown. The sample belongs to a study of T cells in Graves' hyperthyroidism and ophthalmopathy. Study information: Before treatment of any kind, peripheral blood was taken at initial diagnosis.

Whole-study results and caveats: In blood, most of the thyroid clonotypes expanded above 0.001 were also present.

Uncontrolled infection, other autoimmune disease, pregnancy or lactation barred patients from enrollment. A roughly 9.3 ml volume of fresh peripheral blood provided the PBMCs. Regions amplified from RNA transcripts were the TCR beta CDR3 regions. The HTBI primer set was used in a first-round RT-PCR of the TCR CDR3. TCRdb fed the multiplex PCR reads into MiXCR, producing one record per CDR3 protein. The table lists fewer than 550,000 distinct CDR3 sequences, 15% to 19% of them singletons. The sample was blood. The receptor's source is a young woman with Graves' hyperthyroidism.

The DNA of the CDR3 is TGTGCCAGCAGCCAGGGGTATCTGAGCGAAAAACTGTTTTTT. Protein product: CASSQGYLSEKLFF. The rearrangement links TRBV3-1 to TRBJ1-4; D not certain. The V and J ends lost 3 bases and 8 bases respectively, with 13 bases between them. The CDR3 has 14 residues. The germline gives CDR1 LGHDT, CDR2 YNNKEL (reference sequence). Variable domain in full (rest from reference TRBV3-1 and TRBJ1-4): DTAVSQTPKYLVTQMGNDKSIKCEQNLGHDTMYWYKQDSKKFLKIMFSYNNKELIINETVPNRFSPKSPDKAHLNLHINSLELGDSAVYFCASSQGYLSEKLFFGSGTQLSVL.